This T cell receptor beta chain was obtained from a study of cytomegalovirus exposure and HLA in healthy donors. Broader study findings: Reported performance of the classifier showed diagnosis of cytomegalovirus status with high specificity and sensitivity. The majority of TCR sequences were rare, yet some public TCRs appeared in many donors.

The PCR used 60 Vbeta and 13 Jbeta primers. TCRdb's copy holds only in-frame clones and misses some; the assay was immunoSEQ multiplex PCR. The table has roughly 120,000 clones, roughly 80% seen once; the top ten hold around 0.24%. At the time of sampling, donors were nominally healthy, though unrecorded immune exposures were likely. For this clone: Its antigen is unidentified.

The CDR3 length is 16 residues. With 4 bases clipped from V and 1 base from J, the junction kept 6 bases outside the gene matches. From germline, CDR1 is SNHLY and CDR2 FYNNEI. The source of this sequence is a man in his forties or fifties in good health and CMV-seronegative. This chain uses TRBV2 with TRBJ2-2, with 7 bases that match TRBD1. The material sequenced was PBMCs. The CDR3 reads CASSARGMMNTGELFF. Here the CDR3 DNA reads TGTGCCAGCAGTGCCAGGGGGATGATGAACACCGGGGAGCTGTTTTTT.